What follows describes a single T cell receptor (beta chain). Its antigen remains unidentified. TCRdb's table, derived via immunoSEQ multiplex PCR, lists solely in-frame clones and lacks some. The sample yields about 180,000 clones, roughly 87% seen once. This sample is part of a study of Ad26.COV2.S vaccination and SARS-CoV-2 variants. Overall study results and limits: Placebo recipients showed lower spike-specific TCR breadth than vaccinees.

The J segment lost 4 bases and the V segment lost 4 bases, leaving 5 bases of the junction unmatched. Germline loops: CDR1 LNHDA, CDR2 SQIVND (reference sequence). This CDR3 has 15 residues. The V gene is TRBV19, the J gene TRBJ1-5; 9 bases align to TRBD1. The sequence derives from a human donor who had recovered from COVID-19. Sequencing was performed on peripheral blood, taken after recovery from COVID-19. The CDR3 region has the DNA TGTGCCAGTAGTAACAGGGGGCGACGAAATCAGCCCCAGCATTTT. It specifies CASSNRGRRNQPQHF.